This T cell receptor (beta chain) was retrieved from a study of OX40 agonist ivuxolimab in advanced cancers. Study-wide context: Patients in dose escalation had liver, melanoma, kidney or head and neck cancers.

Germline V gives CDR1 WNHNN, CDR2 SYGVQD (reference sequence). This CDR3 is 15 amino acids long. Deletions cut 3 bases from V and 5 bases from J, with 13 bases between. On this clone itself: Its target is not known.

TCRdb's table, derived via immunoSEQ multiplex PCR, lists solely in-frame clones and lacks some. The table shows about 50,000 clones, with 79% occurring only once. Broader study findings: CD8+ T cells were the subset that, on average, had more expanded clones than CD4+.

The chain employs TRBV10-1 and TRBJ2-2; possibly TRBD1 or TRBD2 for D (7 bases each). The receptor was derived from an adult with an advanced solid tumor such as melanoma, head and neck, liver or kidney cancer. The sample here was CD4+ or CD8+ T cells sorted from blood, taken in a trial of the OX40 agonist ivuxolimab. CDR3 sequence: CASSDRQGGTGELFF. The CDR3 nucleotides read TGCGCCAGCAGTGATCGACAGGGAGGGACCGGGGAGCTGTTTTTT.